This is a list of T cell receptor beta chains from one sample in a study of blood T cells in healthy people across ages. TCRdb analysed the 5' RACE reads with MiXCR anew, one entry per CDR3 protein. The data contain about a million distinct CDR3 sequences, roughly half of them singletons. Sequencing was carried out using blood. All receptors derive from an older woman in good health. CDR3s include the opening cysteine and the closing phenylalanine or tryptophan. The D gene is left open where the match is weak. Where a row states a size, it is once, few, many or the class of an expanded clone; other rows omit it.

j_gene,v_gene,d_gene,abundance,CDR3nt,CDR3aa
TRBJ2-5,TRBV18,NA,NA,TGTGCCAGCTCCCCCCGGGACCCCGTCCAAGAGACCCAGTACTTC,CASSPRDPVQETQYF
TRBJ1-5,TRBV10-3,NA,NA,TGTGCCATCAACTCAGGTCTACATCAGCCCCAGCATTTT,CAINSGLHQPQHF
TRBJ2-1,TRBV20-1,TRBD2,once,TGCAGTGCCACTAGCGGGCCCCACTCCTACAATGAGCAGTTCTTC,CSATSGPHSYNEQFF
TRBJ2-3,TRBV30,NA,once,TGTGCCTGGAGTTCTCTCTCCGTCGGAGATACGCAGTATTTT,CAWSSLSVGDTQYF
TRBJ1-4,TRBV5-5,TRBD1,NA,TGTGCCAGCAGCTTACCGGACAGGGGGAGAGACGGCAAACTGTTTTTT,CASSLPDRGRDGKLFF
TRBJ1-2,TRBV7-9,NA,few,TGTGCCAGCAGCTTCGTGTCAGGCGGTCTTAACTATGGCTACACCTTC,CASSFVSGGLNYGYTF
TRBJ2-7,TRBV29-1,TRBD1,few,TGCAGCGTTGAGGGCAGGGGGCGTACGGGGTATCCTTTCTACGAGCAGTACTTC,CSVEGRGRTGYPFYEQYF
TRBJ2-7,TRBV4-1,NA,NA,TGCGCCAGCAGCCAGAATCAACGGACGGCTGACTACGAGCAGTACTTC,CASSQNQRTADYEQYF
TRBJ2-5,TRBV7-2,TRBD1,NA,TGTGCCAGCACCGTCGGAACTACAGGGGCGGAGTACTTC,CASTVGTTGAEYF
TRBJ2-3,TRBV6-1,NA,NA,TGTGCCAGCACCATACAGGGTAGAGGAGATACGCAGTATTTT,CASTIQGRGDTQYF
TRBJ1-1,TRBV29-1,NA,few,TGCAGCGTTTTCATCGGACAGAAAACTTTCTTT,CSVFIGQKTFF
TRBJ2-6,TRBV7-2,NA,NA,TGTGCCAGCACCCACCGACAGACTATCTCTGGGGCCAACGTCCTGACTTTC,CASTHRQTISGANVLTF
TRBJ2-4,TRBV7-9,NA,few,TGTGCCAGCAGCACCGCCGGGACAACCATGAGTTGGTACTTC,CASSTAGTTMSWYF
TRBJ2-3,TRBV7-2,NA,few,TGTGCCAGCAGCTTACACGGACCTAGCACAGATACGCAGTATTTT,CASSLHGPSTDTQYF
TRBJ2-1,TRBV28,NA,NA,TGTGCCAGCAGGGACAGCATCCAAGGCAATGAGCAGTTCTTC,CASRDSIQGNEQFF
TRBJ2-7,TRBV4-2,TRBD2,NA,TGTGCCAGCAGCCAGGTCCTAGCGGGAGTTATCGGGGAGCAGTACTTC,CASSQVLAGVIGEQYF
TRBJ2-1,TRBV20-1,NA,NA,TGCAGTGCTAGGGCGATTCCCGAGGATGAGCAGTTCTTC,CSARAIPEDEQFF
TRBJ2-7,TRBV20-1,TRBD1,NA,TGCAGTGCTTTGCCGTCCGGGACAGGGCTCTTCCACGAGCAGTACTTC,CSALPSGTGLFHEQYF
TRBJ2-3,TRBV5-1,NA,NA,TGCGCCAGCAGTTTTACCCGGGACAAGAGCACAGATACGCAGTATTTT,CASSFTRDKSTDTQYF
TRBJ2-4,TRBV12-3/TRBV12-4,NA,few,TGTGCCAGCAGTTCCCAGTCCCGTGTCAGCATTCAGTACTTC,CASSSQSRVSIQYF
TRBJ2-3,TRBV10-3,TRBD2,NA,TGTGCCATCAGTGAGTCGATCGGTAGCGGGAACACAGGTACGCAGTATTTT,CAISESIGSGNTGTQYF
TRBJ1-2,TRBV30,NA,NA,TGTGCCTGGAGTGTACGGGTCAACTATGGCTACACCTTC,CAWSVRVNYGYTF
TRBJ2-3,TRBV7-3,TRBD1,NA,TGTGCCAGCAGCTTAATTCAGGGGGCGGCAGGTACGCAGTATTTT,CASSLIQGAAGTQYF
TRBJ2-7,TRBV27,TRBD1,few,TGTGCCAGCAGCGGACAGGCTCACCGTCTGGAGCAGTACTTC,CASSGQAHRLEQYF
TRBJ1-2,TRBV29-1,NA,NA,TGCAGCGTTGCAAGTTTGGGGGTTTTTAGTGCTGGCTACACCTTC,CSVASLGVFSAGYTF
TRBJ2-7,TRBV15,TRBD2,NA,TGTGCCACCAGCAGAGACTCCTTAGGGGATCCGGTACTAGCGGCCGACGAGCAGTACTTC,CATSRDSLGDPVLAADEQYF
TRBJ2-1,TRBV30,NA,NA,TGTGCCTGGAGTGTGGGTGAGCAGTTCTTC,CAWSVGEQFF
TRBJ2-5,TRBV9,NA,few,TGTGCCAGCAGCGTCGCTAGCCAGGGTTTTGAGACCCAGTACTTC,CASSVASQGFETQYF
TRBJ2-7,TRBV20-1,TRBD2,few,TGCAGTGCCAGCCCTCAGAGCGGGAAAACCTACGAGCAGTACTTC,CSASPQSGKTYEQYF
TRBJ2-4,TRBV20-1,NA,once,TGCAGTGCTAGAGATCACGGGAGACAAACCAAAAACATTCAGTACTTC,CSARDHGRQTKNIQYF
TRBJ2-4,TRBV7-2,NA,NA,TGTGCCAGCAGGGCTGGGGCTACTCAGTACTTC,CASRAGATQYF
TRBJ2-2,TRBV7-9,NA,NA,TGTGCCAGCAGAGACTGGGAGCTGTTTTTT,CASRDWELFF
TRBJ1-1,TRBV6-1,NA,few,TGTGCCAGCAGCCCCCTGGTCGGCACTGAAGCTTTCTTT,CASSPLVGTEAFF
TRBJ2-7,TRBV12-3/TRBV12-4,NA,NA,TGTGCCAGCAGTTTTCGGCGGGGCTCCTACGAGCAGTACTTC,CASSFRRGSYEQYF
TRBJ2-7,TRBV18,NA,few,TGTGCCAGTCACTCTGGACCGTCCCACGAGCAGTACTTC,CASHSGPSHEQYF
TRBJ2-3,TRBV15,TRBD1,NA,TGTGCCACCCTGGGGGACAGGGGCGCAGATACGCAGTATTTT,CATLGDRGADTQYF
TRBJ1-2,TRBV4-3,NA,few,TGCGCCAGCAGCCAGAACCTCCTAGAAAGCTACACCTTC,CASSQNLLESYTF